These T cell receptor beta chains were read from a single sample in a study of T cell responses to AZD1222 COVID-19 vaccine. Profiled with immunoSEQ multiplex PCR; TCRdb holds only in-frame clones, not every one. The sample lists 120,000 or so clones, roughly 85% occurring once. The sample consisted of peripheral blood, taken on day 0 of AZD1222 vaccination. These receptors came from an adult in good health. Both conserved end residues are part of each CDR3. Fields, in order: CDR3 protein, V gene.

CASSEFDDLNYGYTF | TRBV25-1
CASSRIKGQGRDTEAFF | TRBV19
CASSIGTAHMYF | TRBV12-3/TRBV12-4
CASSRRREAGDTGELFF | TRBV28
CASSQGVNNEQFF | TRBV3-1/TRBV3-2
CASSVPGGGELFF | TRBV19
CASSQPDRNTEAFF | TRBV3-1/TRBV3-2
CASSFETGTGNTIYF | TRBV6-6
CASSYRLAGATQYF | TRBV21-1
CASAPGGAPTNYGYTF | TRBV2
CASSFPQGRYTGELFF | TRBV27
CAGRAGSLPSGANVLTF | TRBV7-8
CASSPPRTPTDTQYF | TRBV7-9
CASSLGRQGTTYEQYF | TRBV7-2
CASSPREVQGRWTGELFF | TRBV28
CASSLEGVEEKLFF | TRBV4-1
CASSYQAEETQYF | TRBV6-6
CASRISGTSSYNEQFF | TRBV19
CASSSQGGLFGADTQYF | TRBV5-1
CATSDPRPGGDRTTYYNEQFF | TRBV24-1
CASSLDQSGELFF | TRBV11-2
CASSLIQGNLDEQYF | TRBV28
CASSSGQGKGGELFF | TRBV19
CASSWGGGASTDTQYF | TRBV7-3
CASSLVGTGTSNQPQHF | TRBV5-5
CASSRGESTGSNYGYTF | TRBV27
CASSLVGADQPQHF | TRBV7-9
CASSRTAPTNEKLFF | TRBV5-1
CASSFTSDGDGYTF | TRBV28
CASSIDTGTGYTF | TRBV19
CASSPTRQGGSGYTF | TRBV28
CSATGTSRADTQYF | TRBV29-1
CASIGGGHNEQFF | TRBV7-9
CASSMGQDYQPQHF | TRBV19
CASSPGTSAYNEQFF | TRBV7-7
CASSPRQGVEAFF | TRBV5-1
CASGIYNQPQHF | TRBV2
CASSLAGEAFF | TRBV5-1
CASSLAGSTAINSPLHF | TRBV5-6
CASSRDTEAFF | TRBV6-5
CASSESRGRTEAFF | TRBV6-1
CSVEVGSMNTEAFF | TRBV29-1